Following are 32 T cell receptor beta chains from one sample sequenced in a study of naive and memory T cell subsets. Both TRBC1 and TRBC2 were covered by a beta constant-region primer of two equimolar oligonucleotides. The ligated cDNA underwent four PCR rounds using SP2 and nested alpha and beta constant-region primers. TCRdb independently ran MiXCR on the UMI-ligation and nested PCR reads; one entry per CDR3 protein. The data hold roughly 100,000 distinct CDR3 sequences, with about 14% observed a single time. Whole-study results and caveats: A few larger clonotypes appeared in naive repertoires, especially CD8, possibly memory cells re-expressing CD45RA.

Their antigens remain unidentified. The sequenced material came from naive CD8+ T cells from blood. The origin of the receptors is a human donor in good health.

There are a few counts of this clonotype. The chain employs TRBV5-5 and TRBJ2-1; no clear D gene. Germline CDR1 SGHKS, CDR2 YYEKEE (reference sequence). The CDR3 has 14 amino acids. V gave up 0 bases and J gave up 5 bases, with 9 bases separating them. This CDR3 is CASSLGSNNNEQFF. In nucleotides, the CDR3 is TGTGCCAGCAGCTTGGGGAGTAATAACAATGAGCAGTTCTTC.

This chain uses TRBV14 with TRBJ2-7; TRBD1 aligns across 9 bases. V trimming: 5 bases; J trimming: 0 bases; junction bases outside the gene matches: 5. The CDR3 covers 15 residues. Germline CDR1 is SGHDN and CDR2 is FVKESK. The CDR3 sequence: CASSGRDRDSYEQYF. CDR3 nucleotide sequence: TGTGCCAGCAGCGGCCGGGACAGGGACTCCTACGAGCAGTACTTC.

This clonotype was seen more than once but under ten times. This rearrangement joins TRBV29-1 to TRBJ2-7; no clear D. The V and J ends lost 3 bases and 2 bases respectively, with 8 bases between them. Germline V lookup: CDR1 SQVTM, CDR2 ANQGSEA. The CDR3 is made up of 12 amino acids. The CDR3 DNA reads TGCAGCGTTGAGTCAGGTCCCTACGAGCAGTACTTC. Translation gives CSVESGPYEQYF.

This clonotype was seen only a few times. The V call is TRBV2, the J call TRBJ1-1; maybe TRBD1 (6 bases). V was shortened by 6 bases and J by 6 bases, with 8 bases between the two germline ends. Germline lookup yields CDR1 SNHLY and CDR2 FYNNEI. CDR3 size: 11 residues. This CDR3 is CASRTGSEAFF. DNA for the CDR3: TGTGCCAGCAGAACAGGGTCTGAAGCTTTCTTT. The full variable domain, rest sourced from reference TRBV2 and TRBJ1-1, is EPEVTQTPSHQVTQMGQEVILRCVPISNHLYFYWYRQILGQKVEFLVSFYNNEISEKSEIFDDQFSVERPDGSNFTLKIRSTKLEDSAMYFCASRTGSEAFFGQGTRLTVV.

This clonotype was seen at least ten times. The chain uses TRBV15 and TRBJ1-4; D perhaps matches TRBD1 (5 bases). Trimming stripped 0 bases from V and 6 bases from J, with 20 bases between. This CDR3 comprises 18 residues. The germline gives CDR1 LNHNV, CDR2 YYDKDF (reference sequence). Here the CDR3 reads CATSRERGSNGVDEKLFF. CDR3 in DNA: TGTGCCACCAGCAGAGAAAGGGGCAGTAACGGAGTCGATGAAAAACTGTTTTTT. Complete variable domain (other parts from reference TRBV15 and TRBJ1-4): DAMVIQNPRYQVTQFGKPVTLSCSQTLNHNVMYWYQQKSSQAPKLLFHYYDKDFNNEADTPDNFQSRRPNTSFCFLDIRSPGLGDTAMYLCATSRERGSNGVDEKLFFGSGTQLSVL.

This clonotype was counted between two and nine times. This sequence joins TRBV4-3 and TRBJ1-2, with D unclear. V lost 1 base and J lost 8, with 11 bases in between. Germline CDR1 reads LGHNA; CDR2 reads YSLEER. The CDR3 loop spans 13 amino acids. This CDR3 is CASSQGSGYGYTF. CDR3 coding DNA: TGCGCCAGCAGCCAAGGGTCGGGATACGGCTACACCTTC.

This clonotype came up a few times. V usage is TRBV24-1 and J usage is TRBJ2-2; perhaps D is TRBD1 or TRBD2 (6 bases each). The CDR3 consists of 17 residues. Germline lookup yields CDR1 KGHDR and CDR2 SFDVKD. Trimming took off 1 base at V and 2 bases at J, with 13 bases between the two ends. CDR3 in amino acids: CATSDLIGGPNTGELFF. The CDR3 coding sequence is TGTGCCACCAGTGATTTAATCGGGGGCCCCAACACCGGGGAGCTGTTTTTT.

This clonotype has a count of ten or more. Written as DNA, the CDR3 is TGTGCCAGCAGTCCGCAGGAGAAAGAGACCCAGTACTTC. It codes for CASSPQEKETQYF. J is TRBJ2-5 and V is TRBV6-2 or TRBV6-3; D call uncertain. This CDR3 region has 13 residues. CDR1 is MNHEY and CDR2 is SVGEGT in the germline V gene. V lost 5 bases and J 3 bases, leaving 10 bases between the germline ends.

This clonotype has only a few counts. This chain links TRBV7-3 with TRBJ2-2; D uncertain. Between the trimmed V and J ends, which lost 5 bases and 0 bases, there was a span of 4 bases. Germline values: CDR1 SGHTA, CDR2 FQGTGA. The CDR3 extends over 13 amino acids. The CDR3 sequence is CASSAPNTGELFF. For the CDR3, the DNA is TGTGCCAGCAGCGCCCCGAACACCGGGGAGCTGTTTTTT.

This clonotype has a handful of counts. The chain couples TRBV2 to TRBJ2-3; D gene unclear. The CDR3 has 10 residues. The V end was cut by 4 bases, the J end by 7 bases, with 3 bases between. Germline lookup yields CDR1 SNHLY and CDR2 FYNNEI. The CDR3 here is CASSVYTQYF. DNA for the CDR3: TGTGCCAGCAGTGTTTATACGCAGTATTTT.

The V gene is TRBV10-3, the J gene TRBJ2-5; a possible D gene is TRBD1 (6 bases). The V gene lost 3 bases and the J gene lost 1 base, with 9 bases spanning the gap. Germline V CDR1 and CDR2: ENHRY, SYGVKD. The CDR3 is 14 amino acids. CDR3 nucleotides: TGTGCCATCAGTGACGAGGACAGCCAAGAGACCCAGTACTTC. Translated: CAISDEDSQETQYF.

This chain joins TRBV4-3 and TRBJ2-5, with D possibly TRBD1 on 5 matching bases. The CDR3 totals 15 residues. V was pared by 2 bases and J by 0 bases, with 10 bases between. Germline V lookup: CDR1 LGHNA, CDR2 YSLEER. CDR3 nucleotide sequence: TGCGCCAGCAGCCAAACCCAGGGCTACCAAGAGACCCAGTACTTC. As protein: CASSQTQGYQETQYF.

The rearrangement links TRBV4-3 to TRBJ1-3; the D is unclear. The CDR3 is 18 amino acids. Germline assignment: CDR1 LGHNA and CDR2 YSLEER. The V end lost 0 bases, the J end lost 3 bases, and 18 bases lay between the germline ends. CDR3 bases: TGCGCCAGCAGCCAAGATTGGGCCCAGGATCTCTATGGAAACACCATATATTTT. It translates to CASSQDWAQDLYGNTIYF.

This clonotype was detected many times. The rearrangement links TRBV12-3 or TRBV12-4 to TRBJ2-1; a possible D gene is TRBD1 (5 bases). Between the trimmed V and J ends, which lost 10 bases and 0 bases, there was a span of 16 bases. This CDR3 contains 15 residues. The CDR3 loop reads CATSWGGSSYNEQFF. Written as DNA, the CDR3 is TGTGCCACCTCCTGGGGCGGTAGCTCCTACAATGAGCAGTTCTTC.

This clonotype appeared a few times. The V gene is TRBV7-8, the J gene TRBJ2-1; TRBD2 matches 8 bases. This CDR3 has 14 residues. Germline-derived CDR1 and CDR2 are SGHVS and FQNEAQ. The junction had 3 bases not matched to a gene; V was cut back by 0 bases and J by 8 bases. The CDR3 sequence is CASSLAGLGDEQFF. CDR3 coding DNA: TGTGCCAGCAGCTTAGCGGGACTAGGGGATGAGCAGTTCTTC. The entire variable domain, with the rest obtained from reference TRBV7-8 and TRBJ2-1, is as follows: GAGVSQSPRYKVAKRGQDVALRCDPISGHVSLFWYQQALGQGPEFLTYFQNEAQLDKSGLPSDRFFAERPEGSVSTLKIQRTQQEDSAVYLCASSLAGLGDEQFFGPGTRLTVL.

The chain combines TRBV2 with TRBJ1-5; a weak D match, TRBD1 (6 bases). CDR1 is SNHLY, CDR2 FYNNEI, per germline. Deletions cut 6 bases from V and 6 bases from J, with 9 bases between. The CDR3 loop spans 12 amino acids. CDR3 sequence (DNA): TGTGCCAGCAGACAGGGTAGTCAGCCCCAGCATTTT. This gives the protein CASRQGSQPQHF.

This clonotype was detected only a few times. This rearrangement joins TRBV7-9 to TRBJ2-1; D remains ambiguous. The CDR3 runs 12 residues. Germline CDR1 SEHNR, CDR2 FQNEAQ (reference sequence). V lost 5 bases and J 5 bases, leaving 7 bases between the germline ends. The CDR3 protein is CASSALNNEQFF. CDR3 in DNA: TGTGCCAGCAGCGCCTTGAACAATGAGCAGTTCTTC. The full variable domain, rest sourced from reference TRBV7-9 and TRBJ2-1, is DTGVSQNPRHKITKRGQNVTFRCDPISEHNRLYWYRQTLGQGPEFLTYFQNEAQLEKSRLLSDRFSAERPKGSFSTLEIQRTEQGDSAMYLCASSALNNEQFFGPGTRLTVL.

The CDR3 DNA reads TGTGCCAGCAGTTTAATGGGACAGGGAGTCTCTGGCTACACCTTC. Its protein is CASSLMGQGVSGYTF. The V call is TRBV27, the J call TRBJ1-2; 9 nucleotides agree with TRBD1. The CDR3 loop spans 15 amino acids. V dropped 2 bases and J dropped 7; count of bases not matched to a gene: 8. The germline CDR1 and CDR2 sequences are MNHEY and SMNVEV (reference sequence).

The V call is TRBV12-3 or TRBV12-4, the J call TRBJ1-2, with D unresolved. Trimming took off 6 bases at V and 4 bases at J, with 12 bases between the two ends. The CDR3 is 13 amino acids. The CDR3 region is CASRWTEGYGYTF. In DNA form, the CDR3 reads TGTGCCAGCAGGTGGACGGAGGGCTATGGCTACACCTTC.

The V call is TRBV12-3 or TRBV12-4, the J call TRBJ2-5; TRBD2 aligns across 10 bases. CDR3 size: 17 residues. The V and J ends lost 2 bases and 1 base, in that order; junction bases with no gene match: 7. The DNA of the CDR3 is TGTGCCAGCAGTTTAAGGAGCAGCGGGGGGGCCCAAGAGACCCAGTACTTC. Translated, it gives CASSLRSSGGAQETQYF.

The CDR3 region has the DNA TGTGCCAGCAGTCCACCGACTAGCGGGGCGGTTACGCAGTATTTT. Translation: CASSPPTSGAVTQYF. The V call is TRBV12-3 or TRBV12-4, the J call TRBJ2-3; 11 bases are a match to TRBD2. Losses at the gene ends were 5 bases for V and 8 bases for J; bases not matched to a gene: 9. The CDR3 is 15 residues long.

This clonotype was counted many times. CDR3 bases: TGCAGTGCTAGAGGCCTAGCGGAGATTCAAGAGACCCAGTACTTC. Encoded protein: CSARGLAEIQETQYF. The gene calls are TRBV20-1 and TRBJ2-5; 7 bases are shared with TRBD2. The CDR3 length is 15 residues. Trimming took 1 base from V and 2 from J; bases not matched to a gene: 7. The germline V gene has CDR1 DFQATT and CDR2 SNEGSKA (reference sequence).

This clonotype was counted a few times. The chain joins TRBV4-3 to TRBJ1-2; 10 bases are shared with TRBD1. V shed 6 bases, J shed 4 bases, and the junction held 5 bases outside the gene matches. Germline lookup yields CDR1 LGHNA and CDR2 YSLEER. This CDR3 region has 14 residues. CDR3 sequence reads: CASSPGQGIYGYTF. CDR3 DNA: TGCGCCAGCAGTCCGGGACAGGGGATCTATGGCTACACCTTC.

The chain recombines TRBV5-1 with TRBJ2-5; D call uncertain. V lost 0 bases to trimming and J lost 3 bases, with 15 bases between them. Per germline, CDR1 SGHRS and CDR2 YFSETQ. The CDR3 has 16 residues. CDR3 sequence reads: CASSLALGDWEETQYF. In DNA, the CDR3 is TGCGCCAGCAGCTTGGCCCTTGGGGATTGGGAAGAGACCCAGTACTTC.

In its sample, this clonotype was seen a few times. DNA of the CDR3: TGTGCCAGCAGCTTAGTCACAGGGGCCCACGAGCAGTACTTC. The encoded protein is CASSLVTGAHEQYF. The chain combines TRBV7-2 with TRBJ2-7; TRBD1 matches at 7 bases. Germline CDR1 reads SGHTA; CDR2 reads FQGNSA. The ends lost 1 base at V and 5 bases at J; junction bases unmatched: 5. This CDR3 region has 14 residues. Drawing the rest from reference TRBV7-2 and TRBJ2-7, the complete variable domain is GAGVSQSPSNKVTEKGKDVELRCDPISGHTALYWYRQSLGQGLEFLIYFQGNSAPDKSGLPSDRFSAERTGGSVSTLTIQRTQQEDSAVYLCASSLVTGAHEQYFGPGTRLTVT.

The chain combines TRBV5-1 with TRBJ2-1, with TRBD2 identical over 9 bases. The CDR3 has 15 residues. The junction had 6 bases not matched to a gene; V was cut back by 0 bases and J by 8 bases. Germline V lookup: CDR1 SGHRS, CDR2 YFSETQ. The CDR3 sequence is CASSLGPSGVDEQFF. The CDR3 nucleotides are TGCGCCAGCAGCTTGGGCCCTAGCGGGGTGGATGAGCAGTTCTTC.

This clonotype came up a few times. The rearrangement links TRBV5-4 to TRBJ2-3; D possibly corresponds to TRBD2 (6 bases). V lost 2 bases and J lost 3, with 10 bases in between. Per the germline V gene, CDR1 is SGHNT and CDR2 is YYREEE (reference sequence). The CDR3 loop spans 14 amino acids. Here the CDR3 reads CASSFEGTTDTQYF. The DNA for the CDR3 is TGTGCCAGCAGCTTTGAGGGGACTACAGATACGCAGTATTTT.

The chain uses TRBV28 and TRBJ1-6; D is unresolved. Germline values: CDR1 MDHEN, CDR2 SYDVKM. The CDR3 is 15 amino acids. V dropped 3 bases and J dropped 0 bases, with 6 bases sitting between them. CDR3 DNA sequence: TGTGCCAGCAGTTTCCATAGCTCCTATAATTCACCCCTCCACTTT. As protein: CASSFHSSYNSPLHF.

This rearrangement joins TRBV27 to TRBJ2-7; 11 bases are shared with TRBD1. Germline V lookup: CDR1 MNHEY, CDR2 SMNVEV (reference sequence). Trimming took 7 bases from V and 7 from J; bases not matched to a gene: 12. The CDR3 length is 15 residues. The CDR3 here is CASNPGTGGLEEQYF. In nucleotides, the CDR3 is TGTGCCAGCAACCCCGGGACAGGGGGTTTGGAGGAGCAGTACTTC.

This clonotype was recorded at least ten times. The chain uses TRBV3-1 and TRBJ2-5; TRBD2 might be the D (6 bases). Germline V lookup: CDR1 LGHDT, CDR2 YNNKEL (reference sequence). The ends were cut back, 3 bases at V and 3 bases at J, with 11 bases in the middle. The CDR3 loop spans 14 amino acids. CDR3 coding DNA: TGTGCCAGCAGCCAGCTTAGCGGTGAAGAGACCCAGTACTTC. Protein sequence: CASSQLSGEETQYF.

In its sample, this clonotype was seen a few times. This chain uses TRBV5-1 with TRBJ1-2; D perhaps matches TRBD1 (6 bases). Germline CDR1 is SGHRS and CDR2 is YFSETQ. CDR3 length equals 14 residues. Trimming left V 2 bases short and J 4 bases short, with 12 bases between. CDR3 nucleotides: TGCGCCAGCAGCTTCGGGGGGCCCTCCTATGGCTACACCTTC. Protein product: CASSFGGPSYGYTF.

V usage is TRBV27 and J usage is TRBJ2-3; D is possibly TRBD1 (5 bases). From germline, CDR1 is MNHEY and CDR2 SMNVEV (reference sequence). This CDR3 contains 15 residues. The V end was cut by 4 bases, the J end by 2 bases, with 13 bases between. Written as DNA, the CDR3 is TGTGCCAGCAGTTCCTCACAGGATCCCACAGATACGCAGTATTTT. Translation gives CASSSSQDPTDTQYF.